The 5 T cell receptor beta chains listed next were all sequenced from one sample in a study of tumor-infiltrating lymphocytes in primary liver carcinoma. Starting from 400 to 500 ng of total RNA, TCR beta cDNA was produced with a primer in the constant region. What produced the TCR beta libraries was three nested multiplex PCR rounds using slightly modified ARM-PCR. A C-beta reverse primer and TRBV1-TRBV30 forward primers served in each of the first two PCR rounds, at approximately 10 cycles apiece. One entry per CDR3 protein results from TCRdb running MiXCR on the multiplex PCR reads. The repertoire holds around 70,000 distinct CDR3 sequences, roughly two thirds seen once, with about 30% in the top ten. Co-extraction of RNA and DNA was performed on about 19-32 mg of unsorted bulk tissue. Sample: liver tumor tissue from sampling region 4. Subset of the sample: tumor region T4, right-lateral pole. Receptor source: a man aged 35-49 years with primary liver carcinoma and hepatitis B virus infection.

Note on this clonotype: At one of its ends the junction is not consistent with the germline gene, which may arise from a read error. The chain is built from TRBV11-2 and TRBJ2-6; 8 bases are a match to TRBD1. The germline gives CDR1 SGHAT, CDR2 FQNNGV. CDR3 length: 21 residues. The CDR3 coding sequence is TGTGCCAGCAGCATGGGGGGAGACAGGGGCATTTCCCCCTCTGGGGCCAACGTCCTGACCTTT. Its translation is CASSMGGDRGISPSGANVLTF.

J is TRBJ1-5 and V is TRBV6-5; tentative D call: TRBD1 (5 bases). Trimming removed 5 bases from V and 6 bases from J, with 14 bases in between. This CDR3 region has 14 residues. CDR1 MNHEY and CDR2 SVGAGI come from the germline V gene. CDR3 sequence: CASSPGDASQPQHF. CDR3 bases: TGTGCCAGCAGTCCCGGGGACGCATCTCAGCCCCAGCATTTT.

CDR3: CASSPPWGRDIDTQYF. CDR3 bases: TGTGCCAGCAGCCCGCCGTGGGGGCGTGACATAGATACGCAGTATTTT. The chain links TRBV11-2 to TRBJ2-3; TRBD1 is a possible D gene (6 bases). This CDR3 has 16 amino acids. V was pared by 5 bases and J by 5 bases, with 20 bases between. From germline, CDR1 is SGHAT and CDR2 FQNNGV.

For this clonotype: The conserved phenylalanine or tryptophan is not found at the CDR3 terminus, so this likely reflects a read error. The J gene is TRBJ2-5, the V gene TRBV10-2, with 7 bases fitting TRBD1. Germline V gene sequence: CDR1 WSHSY, CDR2 SAAADI. CDR3 length: 13 amino acids. The CDR3 DNA follows: TGCGCCAGCAGCTCAGTCCAGGGGGAGACACAGTACATC. Amino acids: CASSSVQGETQYI.

As regards this clonotype: At one boundary the junction diverges from the germline segment, which might be a read error. The chain links TRBV6-1 to TRBJ2-1; weak D call: TRBD1 (5 bases). Germline V lookup: CDR1 MNHNS, CDR2 SASEGT. This CDR3 has 13 amino acids. Here the CDR3 reads CASSEDICNGQFF. The CDR3 DNA reads as TGTGCCAGCAGTGAGGACATCTGCAATGGGCAGTTCTTC.